The T cell receptor (beta chain) described here comes from a study of CD4 T cells in relation to SARS-CoV-2 and coronaviruses. Study overall: A couple of subjects were Hispanic; patients were 7 or 8 males and a few females. Regarding the study as a whole: Pre-pandemic and post-infection samples never came from the same donor. Memory recall responses, not primary responses primed in culture, are what the assay detects.

TCRdb's table, derived via immunoSEQ multiplex PCR, lists solely in-frame clones and lacks some. The data contain more than 9,000 clones, around 87% of them seen just once; the ten biggest clones take up about 2%. Turning to this clone: Its antigen is not identified.

The germline CDR1 and CDR2 sequences are SGHRS and YFSETQ. Unmatched junction bases numbered 7, after V lost 0 bases and J lost 8 bases. The CDR3 is made up of 15 amino acids. The sample comprised naive CD4+ T cells from PBMCs. Stated subset: naive CD4+ T cells isolated by negative enrichment. This TCR derives from an adult with COVID-19. The chain links TRBV5-1 to TRBJ1-4; 7 bases align to TRBD1. The CDR3 DNA reads TGCGCCAGCAGCTTGGAGGCAGGGGGTTCGGAAAAACTGTTTTTT. Protein: CASSLEAGGSEKLFF. The entire variable domain, with the rest obtained from reference TRBV5-1 and TRBJ1-4, is as follows: KAGVTQTPRYLIKTRGQQVTLSCSPISGHRSVSWYQQTPGQGLQFLFEYFSETQRNKGNFPGRFSGRQFSNSRSEMNVSTLELGDSALYLCASSLEAGGSEKLFFGSGTQLSVL.